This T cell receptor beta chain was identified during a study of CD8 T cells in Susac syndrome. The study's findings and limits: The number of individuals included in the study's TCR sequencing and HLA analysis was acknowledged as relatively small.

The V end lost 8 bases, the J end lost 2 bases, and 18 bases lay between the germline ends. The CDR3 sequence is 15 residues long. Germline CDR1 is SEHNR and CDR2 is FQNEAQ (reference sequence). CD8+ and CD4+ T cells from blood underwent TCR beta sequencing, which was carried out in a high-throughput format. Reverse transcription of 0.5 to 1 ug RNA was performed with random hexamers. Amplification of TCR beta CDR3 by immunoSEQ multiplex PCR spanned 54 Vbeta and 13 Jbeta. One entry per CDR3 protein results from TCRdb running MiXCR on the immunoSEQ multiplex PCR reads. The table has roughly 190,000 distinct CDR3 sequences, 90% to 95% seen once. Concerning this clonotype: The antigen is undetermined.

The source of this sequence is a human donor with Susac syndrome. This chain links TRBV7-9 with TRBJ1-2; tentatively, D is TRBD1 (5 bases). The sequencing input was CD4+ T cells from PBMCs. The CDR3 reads CASVPDSRSNYGYTF. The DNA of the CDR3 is TGTGCCAGCGTACCCGACAGCCGATCCAACTATGGCTACACCTTC.